These 26 T cell receptor beta chains were all obtained from the same sample, sequenced in a study of OX40 agonist ivuxolimab in advanced cancers. The assay was immunoSEQ multiplex PCR, and TCRdb's table has in-frame clones only and misses some. This repertoire shows approximately 84,000 clones, about 85% found once; its top ten account for 0.99%. This specimen was CD4+ or CD8+ T cells sorted from blood, taken in a trial of the OX40 agonist ivuxolimab. The receptor source for this set is an adult with an advanced solid tumor such as melanoma, head and neck, liver or kidney cancer.

The chain uses TRBV30 and TRBJ1-2, with TRBD1 identical over 10 bases. V shed 0 bases and J 4 bases; nucleotides not matched to a gene: 8. This CDR3 contains 16 residues. CDR1 is GTSNPN, CDR2 SVGIG, per germline (reference sequence). The DNA of the CDR3 is TGTGCCTGGAGTGTACTAGGGACAGGGGTATTCTATGGCTACACCTTC. This translates into CAWSVLGTGVFYGYTF.

The chain couples TRBV4-2 to TRBJ2-1; 8 nucleotides agree with TRBD2. The trim removed 0 bases at V and 12 bases at J, leaving 10 bases unmatched. The CDR3 has 15 amino acids. Germline lookup yields CDR1 LGHNA and CDR2 YNFKEQ. The DNA for the CDR3 is TGTGCCAGCAGCCAAGAGAAGGGACTAGGGGCAGGGCAGTTCTTC. This translates into CASSQEKGLGAGQFF.

The rearrangement links TRBV23-1 to TRBJ1-2; 8 bases fit TRBD1. TRBV23-1 is an ORF; its function is uncertain. This CDR3 is built from 14 residues. The ends lost 4 bases at V and 10 bases at J; junction bases unmatched: 11. CDR3 DNA sequence: TGCGCCAGCAGTCCGAGGACAGGGTCCGGAGTCTACACCTTC. Protein sequence: CASSPRTGSGVYTF.

The chain links TRBV11-2 to TRBJ2-2; D may correspond to TRBD1 or TRBD2 (6 bases each). The V and J ends lost 0 bases and 0 bases respectively, with 17 bases between them. The germline V gene has CDR1 SGHAT and CDR2 FQNNGV. This CDR3 has 19 residues. CDR3: CASSLEGSGGFTNTGELFF. The CDR3 DNA reads TGTGCCAGCAGCTTAGAGGGTTCCGGGGGCTTTACGAACACCGGGGAGCTGTTTTTT.

This chain uses TRBV27 with TRBJ1-2; D possibly corresponds to TRBD1 (6 bases). Germline V lookup: CDR1 MNHEY, CDR2 SMNVEV (reference sequence). CDR3 size: 14 residues. Deletions cut 2 bases from V and 4 bases from J, with 11 bases between. The CDR3 protein is CASSLGGGPYGYTF. Here the CDR3 DNA reads TGTGCCAGCAGTTTAGGGGGGGGCCCCTATGGCTACACCTTC.

The rearrangement links TRBV25-1 to TRBJ2-1; D unclear. This CDR3 region has 15 residues. CDR1 is MGHDK and CDR2 is SYGVNS in the germline V gene. V dropped 3 bases and J dropped 1 base, with 10 bases sitting between them. In DNA form, the CDR3 reads TGTGCCAGCAGTGATTGGACGGGTTCCTACAATGAGCAGTTCTTC. Residues: CASSDWTGSYNEQFF.

V and J are TRBV10-3 and TRBJ2-7; D perhaps matches TRBD2 (6 bases). Trimming removed 0 bases at V and 3 bases at J, with 12 bases between. Germline CDR1 reads ENHRY; CDR2 reads SYGVKD. This CDR3 has 15 residues. Here the CDR3 DNA reads TGTGCCATCAGTGAGTCTGGGGGGTCTCACTACGAGCAGTACTTC. Its protein is CAISESGGSHYEQYF.

This clone has a single count. The chain uses TRBV27 and TRBJ2-5; D remains unclear. This CDR3 has 13 amino acids. Trimming took off 7 bases at V and 0 bases at J, with 9 bases between the two ends. Germline-derived CDR1 and CDR2 are MNHEY and SMNVEV (reference sequence). The CDR3 sequence: CASTPADQETQYF. CDR3 DNA: TGTGCCAGCACTCCAGCCGACCAAGAGACCCAGTACTTC.

The chain joins TRBV6-5 to TRBJ2-5, with a tentative D call TRBD2 (6 bases). V shed 8 bases and J shed 5 bases, with 15 bases lying between them. Germline CDR1 is MNHEY and CDR2 is SVGAGI. The length of the CDR3 is 13 residues. Written as DNA, the CDR3 is TGTGCCAGCGGGGTGGGCGGGGTGGAGACCCAGTACTTC. Encoded protein: CASGVGGVETQYF.

This chain links TRBV5-8 with TRBJ1-3; D is unclear. Between the trimmed V and J ends, which lost 0 bases and 0 bases, there was a span of 13 bases. In germline, CDR1 is SGHTS, CDR2 YDEGEE. This CDR3 has 17 residues. CDR3 DNA sequence: TGTGCCAGCAGCTTGGCCTCTAAGAGATACTCTGGAAACACCATATATTTT. Translation: CASSLASKRYSGNTIYF.

A single count supports this clone. The V gene is TRBV9, the J gene TRBJ1-1; TRBD1 might be the D (5 bases). This CDR3 has 14 amino acids. V was pared by 0 bases and J by 8 bases, with 14 bases between. Looked up from germline, CDR1 is SGDLS and CDR2 is YYNGEE. The CDR3, as DNA: TGTGCCAGCAGCGTAGAGCCCGGAGGGGAGGAAGCTTTCTTT. It specifies CASSVEPGGEEAFF.

About this clone: A junction end diverges from the germline sequence, so it may reflect a read error. The V gene is TRBV19, the J gene TRBJ2-2; TRBD1 matches 7 bases. CDR3 length: 15 residues. CDR1 and CDR2 (germline): LNHDA, SQIVND (reference sequence). The CDR3 DNA sequence: TGTGCCAGTAGTCTAGACAGGGTCGGTACCGGGGAGCTGTTTTTT. This encodes CASSLDRVGTGELFF.

The chain recombines TRBV19 with TRBJ1-5; 7 bases are shared with TRBD1. J was trimmed by 10 bases and V by 2 bases; bases with no gene match: 5. The CDR3 has 13 residues. Germline V gene lookup returns CDR1 LNHDA and CDR2 SQIVND (reference sequence). CDR3 sequence reads: CASSIRTGGPQHF. Written as DNA, the CDR3 is TGTGCCAGTAGTATAAGGACAGGTGGACCCCAGCATTTT.

The chain uses TRBV30 and TRBJ2-2; a weak D match, TRBD1 (6 bases). This CDR3 comprises 11 residues. Germline values: CDR1 GTSNPN, CDR2 SVGIG (reference sequence). V was shortened by 4 bases and J by 6 bases, with 6 bases between the two germline ends. The CDR3 bases are TGTGCCTGGACAGGGGCCGGGGAGCTGTTTTTT. Protein sequence: CAWTGAGELFF.

The chain joins TRBV11-1 to TRBJ2-1; either TRBD1 or TRBD2 may supply D (5 bases each). The V end was cut by 5 bases, the J end by 4 bases, with 12 bases between. Germline CDR1 is SGHAT and CDR2 is FQDESV (reference sequence). The CDR3 is 14 residues long. CDR3 in DNA: TGTGCCAGCAGCCGGGACGGGAAATACAATGAGCAGTTCTTC. It encodes CASSRDGKYNEQFF.

The J gene is TRBJ2-3, the V gene TRBV9, with a tentative D call TRBD2 (7 bases). The germline V and J ends were trimmed by 4 bases and 0 bases, with 15 bases remaining between them. This CDR3 contains 16 residues. Germline V gives CDR1 SGDLS, CDR2 YYNGEE. Written as DNA, the CDR3 is TGTGCCAGCAGCCCCGAGGGGGGGCGGAGCACAGATACGCAGTATTTT. Residues: CASSPEGGRSTDTQYF.

This clone was seen a single time. The chain employs TRBV7-9 and TRBJ1-2, with 9 bases identical to TRBD1. CDR1 is SEHNR and CDR2 is FQNEAQ in the germline V gene (reference sequence). The ends lost 0 bases at V and 4 bases at J; junction bases unmatched: 6. The CDR3 has 16 amino acids. As DNA, the CDR3 is TGTGCCAGCAGCTTAGCGCCGGGACAGGGCTCCTATGGCTACACCTTC. Protein product: CASSLAPGQGSYGYTF.

The V call is TRBV7-3, the J call TRBJ2-2; 8 nucleotides match TRBD2. The CDR3 loop spans 15 amino acids. In germline, CDR1 is SGHTA, CDR2 FQGTGA. Losses at the gene ends were 3 bases for V and 6 bases for J; bases not matched to a gene: 6. The DNA of the CDR3 is TGTGCCAGCAGCTTTTCACTAGCGGTATCCGGGGAGCTGTTTTTT. Its translation is CASSFSLAVSGELFF.

The sample holds one count of this clone. The genes are TRBV5-1 and TRBJ2-1; 13 bases fit TRBD2. Trimming at V came to 4 bases and at J to 6 bases, leaving 4 bases not matched to a gene. This CDR3 spans 15 amino acids. In germline, CDR1 is SGHRS, CDR2 YFSETQ. This CDR3 reads CASSILAGGGNEQFF. Written as DNA, the CDR3 is TGCGCCAGCAGCATACTAGCGGGAGGGGGCAATGAGCAGTTCTTC.

V gene TRBV11-2 combines with J gene TRBJ2-7, with 8 bases matching TRBD2. V lost 0 bases and J lost 8; bases outside the gene matches: 12. Germline V gives CDR1 SGHAT, CDR2 FQNNGV. The CDR3 extends over 16 amino acids. The CDR3 region is CASSLDRSGGGAKQYF. The CDR3 DNA is TGTGCCAGCAGCTTAGATCGCAGCGGGGGCGGTGCTAAGCAGTACTTC.

The CDR3 reads CASRPREVYTGELFF. CDR3 bases: TGTGCCAGCCGCCCCCGGGAGGTCTACACCGGGGAGCTGTTTTTT. The chain is built from TRBV27 and TRBJ2-2; TRBD2 matches 7 bases. Losses at the gene ends were 8 bases for V and 3 bases for J; bases not matched to a gene: 9. This CDR3 is built from 15 residues. Per the germline V gene, CDR1 is MNHEY and CDR2 is SMNVEV (reference sequence).

J is TRBJ2-2 and V is TRBV11-2, with no clear D. Germline V gene sequence: CDR1 SGHAT, CDR2 FQNNGV. The V end was cut by 5 bases, the J end by 3 bases, with 10 bases between. This CDR3 spans 14 amino acids. The DNA for the CDR3 is TGTGCCAGCAGCCGCCAGGTATACACCGGGGAGCTGTTTTTT. Residues: CASSRQVYTGELFF.

The chain links TRBV2 to TRBJ2-1; 11 bases agree with TRBD2. With 4 bases clipped from V and 6 bases from J, the junction kept 8 bases outside the gene matches. Germline assignment: CDR1 SNHLY and CDR2 FYNNEI. The CDR3 consists of 16 residues. The CDR3 DNA is TGTGCCAGCAGTGCGGCTAGCGGGGGGACTTTCAATGAGCAGTTCTTC. Its translation is CASSAASGGTFNEQFF.

The chain joins TRBV7-9 to TRBJ1-5; D may be TRBD1 (5 bases). Trimming took off 8 bases at V and 4 bases at J, with 12 bases between the two ends. There are 13 residues in the CDR3. CDR1 and CDR2 (germline): SEHNR, FQNEAQ (reference sequence). CDR3 protein: CASGGDGNQPQHF. In DNA form, the CDR3 reads TGTGCCAGCGGGGGGGACGGGAATCAGCCCCAGCATTTT.

This chain links TRBV5-1 with TRBJ2-1; 10 nucleotides line up with TRBD2. Germline-derived CDR1 and CDR2 are SGHRS and YFSETQ. The CDR3 totals 18 residues. Trimming at V came to 3 bases and at J to 4 bases, leaving 13 bases not matched to a gene. The CDR3 is CASSYYSRASGSYNEQFF. The CDR3 DNA reads TGCGCCAGCAGCTACTATTCTAGGGCTAGCGGGAGTTACAATGAGCAGTTCTTC.

This chain connects TRBV6-1 to TRBJ2-7; 8 positions agree with TRBD2. CDR3 length equals 14 residues. J gave up 4 bases and V 6 bases, and 8 bases lay outside the gene matches. Looked up from germline, CDR1 is MNHNS and CDR2 is SASEGT. The CDR3 DNA follows: TGTGCCAGCAGGGAGGCTAGCGGGTTGTACGAGCAGTACTTC. Amino acids: CASREASGLYEQYF.